The source of this T cell receptor (beta chain) is a study of OX40 agonist ivuxolimab in advanced cancers. Assay: immunoSEQ multiplex PCR; the TCRdb copy retains only in-frame clones and omits some. The table has some 54,000 clones, about 80% seen once. The sample here was CD4+ or CD8+ T cells sorted from blood, taken in a trial of the OX40 agonist ivuxolimab. The receptor was derived from an adult with an advanced solid tumor such as melanoma, head and neck, liver or kidney cancer.

The CDR3 is CASSLVWGGTFSGNTIYF. CDR3 bases: TGTGCCAGCAGCTTGGTATGGGGCGGGACCTTCTCTGGAAACACCATATATTTT. V usage is TRBV5-6 and J usage is TRBJ1-3; perhaps TRBD1 as D (5 bases). The CDR3 has 18 residues. The germline CDR1 and CDR2 sequences are SGHDT and YYEEEE. V was trimmed by 0 bases and J by 0 bases, leaving 16 bases between them.